This TCR beta chain appears in the sequencing data of a study of T-cell memory formation after mild COVID-19 (dated by TCRdb to 2020 to 2022). Broadly, across the study: TCR sequence clusters from the two donors were found to be largely donor specific. Two young, previously healthy adult volunteers, one female and one male, were included in the cohort. In a couple of donors, T-cell clones that expanded and contracted after mild COVID-19 were tracked by sequencing TCRalpha and TCRbeta repertoires over time. Here is what the overall study found, with its caveats: SARS-CoV-2 specificity of the second-wave clones peaking on day 37 was not confirmed. Contracting CD4+ clones were located mainly in the CM and EM memory subsets, whereas CD8+ clones were found to be enriched in EMRA. From day 15 to 85, contracting clones showed balanced CD4/CD8 phenotypes, whereas a second wave of clones that expanded from day 15 to 37 leaned towards CD4+. Some responding clones were detected in pre-infection memory, suggesting pre-existing cross-reactive memory T cells joined the SARS-CoV-2 response. Only a couple of mild cases were covered by the study, and larger cohorts that include severe cases with pre-infection samples were considered necessary.

V is pared back by 7 bases and J by 10 bases, with 11 bases lying between the germline termini. CDR3 length: 11 amino acids, cysteine to phenylalanine. The entry retains the CDR3 DNA only, 33 bases that are in frame from base 1. CDR1 and CDR2, per the germline V gene, are WSHSY and SAAADI. Ficoll-Paque density gradient centrifugation was used to isolate PBMCs. TCRdb names Illumina NovaSeq 6000 as the instrument used. TCRalpha and TCRbeta cDNA libraries were built by 5'RACE with constant-segment primers, adding sample barcodes and unique molecular identifiers. Trizol reagent was used to extract RNA from every sample. Library amplification was performed in two PCR steps, and a second sample barcode and Illumina TruSeq adapters were introduced in the second step. Sequencing of the libraries was done on an Illumina NovaSeq, producing 2 x 150 bp paired-end reads. Per the source publication's procedure: With migec v1.2.7, reads were demultiplexed and then collapsed into UMI-guided consensus sequences. Using mixcr v2.1.11, the UMI consensuses were aligned to TRA and TRB V and J templates and assembled into clonotypes. A clonotype was counted as expanded or contracted only if both edgeR and NoisET called the change significant, with noise models trained on biological replicates. For edgeR calls, a false discovery rate-adjusted p below 0.01 and a log2 fold-change threshold of 1 were applied. As an exploratory analysis of dynamics, max-normalized trajectories of the 1000 most abundant clonotypes were examined with PCA combined with hierarchical clustering. Each responding clone was given a CD4 or CD8 phenotype based on the CD4+ and CD8+ repertoires, which had been sequenced separately. TCRdb handled the public reads itself, with Q25 trimming in fastp and clone calling in MiXCR, and kept productive beta chains. Rows merge per CDR3 protein into single entries with the most common DNA and genes. The V and J calls shown here were made by TCRdb, not taken from the authors' results. This sample lists about 270,000 distinct CDR3 sequences; around 15% were detected once. The ten largest clones capture approximately 23% of the sample.

About this clonotype itself: It has no known antigen specificity. It has no much larger one-base neighbor in the sample; base qualities were not kept.

Sequencing was carried out using PBMCs or a T cell subset sorted from them (not recorded which). The V and J segments used are TRBV10-2 and TRBJ2-1, with no D gene named confidently. This sequence was found in a man aged 18-30 years who had mild COVID-19 (a few samples of this study predate the infection). The sample titles of this study are shuffled in the database, so cell type and time point are left out; the donor was told from shared clones. The nucleotide sequence reads as follows: TGCGCCAGCACCCCCTCACGGGAGCAGTTCTTC. Its translation reads: CASTPSREQFF.